This T cell receptor (beta chain) was captured by sequencing in a study of blood T cell repertoires in COVID-19. At the level of the study: From the United States, Italy and Spain came samples of acute and convalescent COVID-19. PBMCs, B-cell-depleted T cells, or T cells provided the cDNA or gDNA that made up the material.

Individuals aged 18 to 89 years were recruited from about two dozen US areas. Cohorts were based on clinical histories the participants reported. Data came from immunoSEQ multiplex PCR; TCRdb stores just in-frame clones and leaves some out. This sample has more than 250,000 clones, with 85% to 90% found just once. The CDR3 is 15 residues long. Per the germline V gene, CDR1 is LNHDA and CDR2 is SQIVND (reference sequence). About this clone: At one end the junction does not follow the germline gene, possibly because of a read error.

Sequencing input: PBMCs or T cells enriched from blood (not recorded which). The chain couples TRBV19 to TRBJ1-3; 7 bases agree with TRBD1. This sequence originates from a woman between 18 and 30 years old who had recovered from COVID-19. The CDR3 nucleotides read TGTGCCAGCAGTACAGGGGACTACTCTGGAAACACCATATATTTT. Translation: CASSTGDYSGNTIYF.